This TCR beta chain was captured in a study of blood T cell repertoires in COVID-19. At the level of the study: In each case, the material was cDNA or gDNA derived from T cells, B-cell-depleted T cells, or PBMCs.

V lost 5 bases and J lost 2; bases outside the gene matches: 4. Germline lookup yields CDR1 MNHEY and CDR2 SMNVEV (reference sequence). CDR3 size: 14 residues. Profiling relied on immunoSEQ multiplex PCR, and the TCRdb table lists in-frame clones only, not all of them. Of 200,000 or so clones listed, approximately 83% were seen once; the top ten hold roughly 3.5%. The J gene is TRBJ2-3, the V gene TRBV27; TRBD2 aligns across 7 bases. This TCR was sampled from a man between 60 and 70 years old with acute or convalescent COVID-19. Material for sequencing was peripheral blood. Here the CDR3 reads CASSGDYSTDTQYF. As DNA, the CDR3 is TGTGCCAGCAGTGGGGACTACTCCACAGATACGCAGTATTTT.